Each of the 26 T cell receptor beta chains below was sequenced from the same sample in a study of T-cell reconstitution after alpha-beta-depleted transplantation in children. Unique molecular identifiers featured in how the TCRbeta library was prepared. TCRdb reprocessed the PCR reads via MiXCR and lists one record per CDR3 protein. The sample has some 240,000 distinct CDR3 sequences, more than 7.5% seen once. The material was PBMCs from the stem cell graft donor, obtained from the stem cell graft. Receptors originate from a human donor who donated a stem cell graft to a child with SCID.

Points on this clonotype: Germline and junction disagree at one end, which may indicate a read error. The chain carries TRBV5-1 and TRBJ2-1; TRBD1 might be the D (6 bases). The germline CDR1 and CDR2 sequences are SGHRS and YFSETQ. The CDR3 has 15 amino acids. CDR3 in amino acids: CTSSSDRSSYNEQFF. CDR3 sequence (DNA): TGCACCAGCAGCTCTGACAGGAGCTCCTACAATGAGCAGTTCTTC. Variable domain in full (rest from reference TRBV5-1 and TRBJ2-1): KAGVTQTPRYLIKTRGQQVTLSCSPISGHRSVSWYQQTPGQGLQFLFEYFSETQRNKGNFPGRFSGRQFSNSRSEMNVSTLELGDSALYLCTSSSDRSSYNEQFFGPGTRLTVL.

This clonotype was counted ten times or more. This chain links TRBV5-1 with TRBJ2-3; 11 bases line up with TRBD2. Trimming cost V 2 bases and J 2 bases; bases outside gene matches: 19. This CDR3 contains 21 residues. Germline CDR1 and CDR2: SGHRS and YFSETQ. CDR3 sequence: CASSFDKMPGLAVTLTDTQYF. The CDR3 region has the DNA TGCGCCAGCAGCTTCGACAAAATGCCGGGACTAGCGGTTACCCTCACAGATACGCAGTATTTT.

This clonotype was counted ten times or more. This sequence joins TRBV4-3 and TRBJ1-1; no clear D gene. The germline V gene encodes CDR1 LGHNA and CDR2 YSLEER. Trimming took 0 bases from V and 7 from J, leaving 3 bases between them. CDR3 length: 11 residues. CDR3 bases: TGCGCCAGCAGCCAAGATAGTGAAGCTTTCTTT. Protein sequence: CASSQDSEAFF.

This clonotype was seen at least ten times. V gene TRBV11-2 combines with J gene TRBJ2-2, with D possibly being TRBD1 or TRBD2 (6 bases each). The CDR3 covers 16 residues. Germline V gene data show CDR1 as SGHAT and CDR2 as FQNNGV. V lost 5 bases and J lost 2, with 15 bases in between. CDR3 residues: CASSRRGQFNTGELFF. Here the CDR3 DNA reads TGTGCCAGCAGCCGCCGGGGGCAGTTCAACACCGGGGAGCTGTTTTTT.

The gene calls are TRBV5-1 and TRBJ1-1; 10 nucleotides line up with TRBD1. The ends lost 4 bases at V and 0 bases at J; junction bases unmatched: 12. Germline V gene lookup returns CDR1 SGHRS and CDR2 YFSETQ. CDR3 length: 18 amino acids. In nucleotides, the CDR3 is TGCGCCAGCAGCCCCCTCACCCCGGACAGGGGGATGAACACTGAAGCTTTCTTT. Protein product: CASSPLTPDRGMNTEAFF.

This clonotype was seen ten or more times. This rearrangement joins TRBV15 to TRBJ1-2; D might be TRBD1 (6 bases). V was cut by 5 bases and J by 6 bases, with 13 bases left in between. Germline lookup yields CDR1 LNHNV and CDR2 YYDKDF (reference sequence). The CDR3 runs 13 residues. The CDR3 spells CATSSPRGNGYTF. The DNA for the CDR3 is TGTGCCACCAGCTCCCCGAGGGGGAATGGCTACACCTTC.

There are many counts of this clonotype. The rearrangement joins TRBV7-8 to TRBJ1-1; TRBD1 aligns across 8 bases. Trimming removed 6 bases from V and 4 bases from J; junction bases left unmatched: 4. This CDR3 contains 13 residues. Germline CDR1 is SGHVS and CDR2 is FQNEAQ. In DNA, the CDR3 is TGTGCCAGCAGATGGACAGGGCGCACTGAAGCTTTCTTT. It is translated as CASRWTGRTEAFF. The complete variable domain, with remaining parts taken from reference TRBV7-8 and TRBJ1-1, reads GAGVSQSPRYKVAKRGQDVALRCDPISGHVSLFWYQQALGQGPEFLTYFQNEAQLDKSGLPSDRFFAERPEGSVSTLKIQRTQQEDSAVYLCASRWTGRTEAFFGQGTRLTVV.

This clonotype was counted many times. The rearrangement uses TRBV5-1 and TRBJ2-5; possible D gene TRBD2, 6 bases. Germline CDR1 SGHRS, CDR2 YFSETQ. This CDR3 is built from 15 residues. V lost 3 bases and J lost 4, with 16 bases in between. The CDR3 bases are TGCGCCAGCAGCTCTTCCGGGACTCTGGCAGAGACCCAGTACTTC. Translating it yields CASSSSGTLAETQYF.

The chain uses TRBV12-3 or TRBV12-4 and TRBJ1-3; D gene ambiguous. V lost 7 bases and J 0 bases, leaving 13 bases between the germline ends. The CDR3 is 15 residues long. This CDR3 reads CASTPTKISGNTIYF. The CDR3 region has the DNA TGTGCCAGCACCCCAACGAAGATCTCTGGAAACACCATATATTTT.

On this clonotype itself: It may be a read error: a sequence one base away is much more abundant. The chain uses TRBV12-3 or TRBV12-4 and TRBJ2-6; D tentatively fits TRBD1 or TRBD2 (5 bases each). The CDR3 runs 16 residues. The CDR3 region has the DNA TGTGCCAGCAGCCATCGAGGGCTCTCTGGGGGCAACGTCCTGACTTTC. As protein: CASSHRGLSGGNVLTF.

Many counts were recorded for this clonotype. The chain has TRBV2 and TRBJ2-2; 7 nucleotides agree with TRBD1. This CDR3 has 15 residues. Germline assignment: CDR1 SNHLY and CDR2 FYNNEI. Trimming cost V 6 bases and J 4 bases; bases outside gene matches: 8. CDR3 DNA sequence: TGTGCCAGCAGGCCTCATCGACAGGGCACCGGGGAGCTGTTTTTT. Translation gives CASRPHRQGTGELFF.

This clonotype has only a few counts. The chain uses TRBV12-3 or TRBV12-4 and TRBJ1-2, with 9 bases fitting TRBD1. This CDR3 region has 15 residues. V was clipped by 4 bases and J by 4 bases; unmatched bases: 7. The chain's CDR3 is CASSSSTGGFYGYTF. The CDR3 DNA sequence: TGTGCCAGCAGTTCCTCGACAGGGGGTTTCTATGGCTACACCTTC.

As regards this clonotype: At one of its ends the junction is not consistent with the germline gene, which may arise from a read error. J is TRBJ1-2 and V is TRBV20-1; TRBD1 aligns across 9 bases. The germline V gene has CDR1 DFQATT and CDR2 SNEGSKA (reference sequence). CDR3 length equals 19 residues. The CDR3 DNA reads TGCTGTGCTAAAACCCCAATCCGGGACAGGGAAGGGGCTAACTATGGCTTCACCTTC. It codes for CCAKTPIRDREGANYGFTF.

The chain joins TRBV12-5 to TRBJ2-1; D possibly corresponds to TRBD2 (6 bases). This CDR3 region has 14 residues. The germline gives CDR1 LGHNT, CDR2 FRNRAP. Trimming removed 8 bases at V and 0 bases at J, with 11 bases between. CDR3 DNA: TGTGCTAGTTCCGGGGGTAACTCCTACAATGAGCAGTTCTTC. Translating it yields CASSGGNSYNEQFF.

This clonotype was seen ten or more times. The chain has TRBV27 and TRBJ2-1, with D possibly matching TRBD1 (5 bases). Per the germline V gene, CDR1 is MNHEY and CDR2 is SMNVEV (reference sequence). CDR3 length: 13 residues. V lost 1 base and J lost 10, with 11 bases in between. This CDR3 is CASSLFGAGEQFF. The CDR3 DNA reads TGTGCCAGCAGTTTATTTGGGGCTGGGGAGCAGTTCTTC.

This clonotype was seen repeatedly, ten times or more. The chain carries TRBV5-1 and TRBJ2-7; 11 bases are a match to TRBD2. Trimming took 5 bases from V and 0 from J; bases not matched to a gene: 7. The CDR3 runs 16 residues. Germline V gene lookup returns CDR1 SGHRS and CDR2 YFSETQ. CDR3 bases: TGCGCCAGCAGGCCTAGCGGGGGGATTTCCTCCTACGAGCAGTACTTC. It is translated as CASRPSGGISSYEQYF.

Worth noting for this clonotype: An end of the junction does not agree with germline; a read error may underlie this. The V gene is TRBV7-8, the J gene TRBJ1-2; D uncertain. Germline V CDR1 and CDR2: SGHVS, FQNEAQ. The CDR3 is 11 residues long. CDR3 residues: CASCLGFGYTF. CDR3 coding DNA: TGTGCCAGCTGCTTGGGGTTTGGCTATACCTTC.

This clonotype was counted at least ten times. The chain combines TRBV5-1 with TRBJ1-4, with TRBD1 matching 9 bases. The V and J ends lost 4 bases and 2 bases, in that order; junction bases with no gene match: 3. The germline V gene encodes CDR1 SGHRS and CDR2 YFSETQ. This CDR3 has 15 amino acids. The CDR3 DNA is TGCGCCAGCAGCCCTACAGGGGGCACTAATGAAAAACTGTTTTTT. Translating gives CASSPTGGTNEKLFF.

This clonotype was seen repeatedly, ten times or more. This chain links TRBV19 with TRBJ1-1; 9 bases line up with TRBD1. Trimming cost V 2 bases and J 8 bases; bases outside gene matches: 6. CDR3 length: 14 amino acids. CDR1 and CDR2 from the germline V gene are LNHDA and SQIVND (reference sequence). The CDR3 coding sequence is TGTGCCAGTAGTATAAATCCGACAGGGGGAGAAGCTTTCTTT. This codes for CASSINPTGGEAFF.

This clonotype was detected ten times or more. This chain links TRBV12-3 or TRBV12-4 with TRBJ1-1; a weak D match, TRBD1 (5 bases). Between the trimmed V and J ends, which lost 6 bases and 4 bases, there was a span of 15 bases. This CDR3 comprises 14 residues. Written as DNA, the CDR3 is TGTGCCAGCAGCCCCGGACACTCGGGCACTGAAGCTTTCTTT. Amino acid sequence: CASSPGHSGTEAFF.

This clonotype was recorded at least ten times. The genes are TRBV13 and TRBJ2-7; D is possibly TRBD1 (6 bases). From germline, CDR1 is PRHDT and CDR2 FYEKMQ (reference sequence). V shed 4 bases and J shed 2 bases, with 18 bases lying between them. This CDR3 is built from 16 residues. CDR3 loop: CASSSFRTAGTYEQYF. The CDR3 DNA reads TGTGCCAGCAGCTCGTTTAGGACAGCAGGGACCTACGAGCAGTACTTC.

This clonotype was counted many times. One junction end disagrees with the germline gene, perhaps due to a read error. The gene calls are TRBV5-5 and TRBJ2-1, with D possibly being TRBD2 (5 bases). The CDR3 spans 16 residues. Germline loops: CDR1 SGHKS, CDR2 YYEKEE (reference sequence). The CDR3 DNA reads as TGTGCCAGCAACCCGAGGGAGTGGCTCTCCAACAATGAGCAGTTCTTC. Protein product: CASNPREWLSNNEQFF.

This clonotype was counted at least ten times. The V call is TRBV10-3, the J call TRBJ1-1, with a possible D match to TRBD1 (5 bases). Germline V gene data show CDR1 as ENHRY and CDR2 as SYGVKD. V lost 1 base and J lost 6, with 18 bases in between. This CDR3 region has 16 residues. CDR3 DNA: TGTGCCATCAGTGAGTACGGGGCAGGGAAAGGTTCTGAAGCTTTCTTT. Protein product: CAISEYGAGKGSEAFF.

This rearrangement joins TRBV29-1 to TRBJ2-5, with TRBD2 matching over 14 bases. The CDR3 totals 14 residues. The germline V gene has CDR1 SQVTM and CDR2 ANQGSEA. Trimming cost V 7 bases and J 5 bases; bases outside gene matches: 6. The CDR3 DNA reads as TGCAGCGCGACGGGACTAGCGGGGGCGGAGACCCAGTACTTC. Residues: CSATGLAGAETQYF.

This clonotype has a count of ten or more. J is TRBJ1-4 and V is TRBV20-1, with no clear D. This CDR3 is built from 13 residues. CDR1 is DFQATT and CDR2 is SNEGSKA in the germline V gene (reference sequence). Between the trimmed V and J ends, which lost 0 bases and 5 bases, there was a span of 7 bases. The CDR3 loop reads CSARDVGNEKLFF. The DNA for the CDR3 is TGCAGTGCTAGAGATGTAGGAAATGAAAAACTGTTTTTT.

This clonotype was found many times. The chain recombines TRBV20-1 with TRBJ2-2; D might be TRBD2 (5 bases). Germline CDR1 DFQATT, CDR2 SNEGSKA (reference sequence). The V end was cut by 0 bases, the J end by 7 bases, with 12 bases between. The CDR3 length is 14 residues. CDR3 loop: CSARDPRRSGELFF. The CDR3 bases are TGCAGTGCTAGAGACCCTAGGAGGAGCGGGGAGCTGTTTTTT.